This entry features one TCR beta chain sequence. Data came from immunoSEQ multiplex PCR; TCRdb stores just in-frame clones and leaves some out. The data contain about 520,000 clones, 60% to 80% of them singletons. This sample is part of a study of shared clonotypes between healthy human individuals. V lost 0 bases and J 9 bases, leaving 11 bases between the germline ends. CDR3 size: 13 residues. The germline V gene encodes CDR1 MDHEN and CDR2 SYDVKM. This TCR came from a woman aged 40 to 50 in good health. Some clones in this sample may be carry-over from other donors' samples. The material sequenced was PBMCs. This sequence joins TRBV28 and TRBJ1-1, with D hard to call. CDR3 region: CASSLWGAGQAFF. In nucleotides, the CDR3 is TGTGCCAGCAGTTTATGGGGTGCAGGCCAAGCTTTCTTT.